The clone carrying this TCR beta chain was picked up many times. This sample is part of a study of low-dose radiotherapy and immunotherapy resistance in tumors. The sample's time point: before trial treatment. Donors received nivolumab, ipilimumab, aspirin, low-dose cyclophosphamide and low-dose radiotherapy. Eligibility was restricted to patients presenting with advanced solid tumors that lacked tumor-infiltrating lymphocytes. First-strand cDNA used TRAV- and TRBV-specific primers, covering alpha and beta chains. A constant-region primer paired with the V-primer adapter amplified TCRs over about 20 PCR cycles. Amplification of isolated mRNA was accomplished via in vitro transcription. TCRdb fed the reads into MiXCR, producing one record per CDR3 protein. The repertoire consists of under 70,000 distinct CDR3 sequences, with about 23% occurring once and the leading ten covering about 6%. Sequencing used PBMCs, obtained before treatment. The clonotype originates from a male donor with prostate cancer.

The CDR3 bases are TGTGCCAGGGGACAGCGCTCCTACGAGCAGTACTTC. Translating gives CARGQRSYEQYF. The rearrangement joins TRBV24-1 to TRBJ2-7; 7 bases align to TRBD1. The CDR3 sequence is 12 residues long. Trimming removed 11 bases from V and 0 bases from J; junction bases left unmatched: 3. In germline, CDR1 is KGHDR, CDR2 SFDVKD.